A single sample gave rise to the 25 T cell receptor beta chains below, sequenced in a study of blood T cell repertoires in COVID-19. The assay was immunoSEQ multiplex PCR, and TCRdb's table has in-frame clones only and misses some. The sample yields 35,000 to 45,000 clones, approximately 91% seen once. Input material: peripheral blood. The receptors come from a human donor in a cohort sampled during active COVID-19.

The chain combines TRBV11-2 with TRBJ2-1; 16 bases are a match to TRBD2. This CDR3 is 17 amino acids long. Losses at the gene ends were 4 bases for V and 12 bases for J; bases not matched to a gene: 12. Germline CDR1 and CDR2: SGHAT and FQNNGV. The CDR3 loop reads CASSSSGTSGGVGRQFF. The DNA for the CDR3 is TGTGCCAGCAGCTCCTCCGGGACTAGCGGGGGGGTGGGTCGGCAGTTCTTC.

V and J are TRBV7-9 and TRBJ2-7, with 8 bases matching TRBD2. Germline V gene data show CDR1 as SEHNR and CDR2 as FQNEAQ (reference sequence). CDR3 length: 15 residues. The V and J ends lost 6 bases and 0 bases, in that order; junction bases with no gene match: 7. The DNA of the CDR3 is TGTGCCAGCAGGCTTAGCGGGGCCGCCTCCTACGAGCAGTACTTC. This codes for CASRLSGAASYEQYF. Full variable domain (rest looked up from reference TRBV7-9 and TRBJ2-7): DTGVSQNPRHKITKRGQNVTFRCDPISEHNRLYWYRQTLGQGPEFLTYFQNEAQLEKSRLLSDRFSAERPKGSFSTLEIQRTEQGDSAMYLCASRLSGAASYEQYFGPGTRLTVT.

V gene TRBV6-5 combines with J gene TRBJ2-5; D call uncertain. The germline V and J ends were trimmed by 7 bases and 4 bases, with 13 bases remaining between them. CDR3 length: 13 residues. Per the germline V gene, CDR1 is MNHEY and CDR2 is SVGAGI. The CDR3 spells CASNIDLAETQYF. Here the CDR3 DNA reads TGTGCCAGCAACATAGACTTGGCAGAGACCCAGTACTTC.

This chain's CDR3 is CASSVAYRGTEAFF. CDR3 bases: TGTGCCAGCAGCGTAGCATACAGGGGAACTGAAGCTTTCTTT. The V gene is TRBV9, the J gene TRBJ1-1, with TRBD1 identical over 7 bases. This CDR3 is built from 14 residues. Per germline, CDR1 SGDLS and CDR2 YYNGEE. The trim removed 0 bases at V and 5 bases at J, leaving 4 bases unmatched. Combining the CDR3 with reference TRBV9 and TRBJ1-1 gives the whole variable domain DSGVTQTPKHLITATGQRVTLRCSPRSGDLSVYWYQQSLDQGLQFLIQYYNGEERAKGNILERFSAQQFPDLHSELNLSSLELGDSALYFCASSVAYRGTEAFFGQGTRLTVV.

The V call is TRBV18, the J call TRBJ2-1, with a tentative D call TRBD1 (6 bases). The CDR3 runs to 15 residues. CDR1 and CDR2 from the germline V gene are KGHSH and LQKENI. V lost 5 bases and J lost 11, with 22 bases in between. The CDR3 is CASSIQGPPMIQQFF. CDR3 DNA: TGTGCCAGCTCAATACAGGGCCCCCCAATGATTCAGCAGTTCTTC.

This clone was seen only a few times. This chain uses TRBV5-1 with TRBJ2-1, with 7 bases aligning to TRBD2. The CDR3 totals 16 residues. Germline CDR1 and CDR2: SGHRS and YFSETQ. The J segment lost 7 bases and the V segment lost 0 bases, leaving 10 bases of the junction unmatched. The CDR3 loop is CASSLGGGGGLNEQFF. CDR3 sequence (DNA): TGCGCCAGCAGCTTGGGCGGTGGCGGGGGATTAAATGAGCAGTTCTTC.

CDR3 DNA sequence: TGTGCCAGCAGCCCCACGGACAGGCCGCGGGAGCAGTACTTC. This codes for CASSPTDRPREQYF. The chain recombines TRBV11-3 with TRBJ2-7; TRBD1 agrees at 7 bases. Per germline, CDR1 SGHNT and CDR2 YENEEA. CDR3 length: 14 amino acids. Trimming took 5 bases from V and 7 from J; bases not matched to a gene: 11.

The chain couples TRBV10-1 to TRBJ1-4; tentative D call: TRBD1 (5 bases). Per germline, CDR1 WNHNN and CDR2 SYGVQD (reference sequence). V was clipped by 0 bases and J by 7 bases, with 15 bases between them. This CDR3 has 16 amino acids. CDR3 bases: TGCGCCAGCAGTGAGTCATCAGGGCCCGGGGGTGAAAAACTGTTTTTT. Encoded protein: CASSESSGPGGEKLFF.

The gene calls are TRBV4-2 and TRBJ2-3; unclear D gene. Deletions cut 4 bases from V and 2 bases from J, with 13 bases between. The CDR3 is made up of 15 amino acids. Germline V gene data show CDR1 as LGHNA and CDR2 as YNFKEQ. DNA of the CDR3: TGTGCCAGCAGCCCCCAGGCCCTGGTCACAGATACGCAGTATTTT. Translation: CASSPQALVTDTQYF.

The CDR3 region has the DNA TGTGCCAGCAGACAGGGCTCCTACAATGAGCAGTTCTTC. Translation: CASRQGSYNEQFF. The chain is built from TRBV6-1 and TRBJ2-1; the D gene is possibly TRBD1 (6 bases). The CDR3 is made up of 13 amino acids. With 6 bases removed from V and 0 bases from J, the gap between germline ends came to 6 bases. The germline gives CDR1 MNHNS, CDR2 SASEGT.

As for this clone: The DNA is left out, because the CDR3 cannot be placed on it with certainty; the CDR3 is given as TCRdb lists it. The V call is TRBV1, the J call TRBJ2-5; the table's D gene call, TRBD2, was not cross checked with the DNA. TRBV1 is an annotated pseudogene. The CDR3 spans 16 amino acids, including both terminal residues. The CDR3 spells CTSSFGPGTIQETQYF.

The chain combines TRBV7-3 with TRBJ1-2; D gene unclear. The CDR3 length is 14 residues. Trimming took 4 bases from V and 4 from J, leaving 13 bases between them. CDR1 and CDR2 from the germline V gene are SGHTA and FQGTGA. The CDR3 DNA follows: TGTGCCAGCAGCTCCTCCTCGACTGTCTATGGCTACACCTTC. Amino acids: CASSSSSTVYGYTF.

V usage is TRBV6-5 and J usage is TRBJ1-6, with 8 bases matching TRBD1. The V segment lost 6 bases and the J segment 7 bases; nucleotides outside the gene matches: 2. Per the germline V gene, CDR1 is MNHEY and CDR2 is SVGAGI. CDR3 length equals 13 residues. The CDR3 coding sequence is TGTGCCAGCAGAGGGACAGGCAATTCACCCCTCCACTTT. It encodes CASRGTGNSPLHF.

This sequence joins TRBV5-4 and TRBJ2-2, with a weak D call TRBD1 (6 bases). The V end was cut by 1 base, the J end by 4 bases, with 8 bases between. This CDR3 has 14 residues. The germline V gene encodes CDR1 SGHNT and CDR2 YYREEE (reference sequence). CDR3 sequence (DNA): TGTGCCAGCAGCTTGCTAGGGGGCACCGGGGAGCTGTTTTTT. As protein: CASSLLGGTGELFF.

V and J are TRBV11-2 and TRBJ2-7, with TRBD2 as a possible D gene (7 bases). V was trimmed by 6 bases and J by 5 bases, leaving 20 bases between them. This CDR3 comprises 15 residues. Germline CDR1 reads SGHAT; CDR2 reads FQNNGV. The CDR3 reads CASSRGLGGLNEQYF. The DNA of the CDR3 is TGTGCCAGCAGTAGGGGTTTGGGGGGGCTGAACGAGCAGTACTTC.

V usage is TRBV2 and J usage is TRBJ2-5, with a tentative D call TRBD1 (5 bases). The V end was cut by 7 bases, the J end by 2 bases, with 17 bases between. This CDR3 contains 15 residues. Germline loops: CDR1 SNHLY, CDR2 FYNNEI. The CDR3 region is CASKVQGNPQETQYF. CDR3 coding DNA: TGTGCCAGCAAAGTCCAGGGAAACCCGCAAGAGACCCAGTACTTC.

The chain joins TRBV15 to TRBJ2-5; 12 nucleotides match TRBD1. The CDR3 is made up of 16 amino acids. J gave up 5 bases and V 3 bases, and 7 bases lay outside the gene matches. Germline CDR1 and CDR2: LNHNV and YYDKDF (reference sequence). CDR3 DNA sequence: TGTGCCACCAGCAGGGAGGGGACAGGGGGCCGTGAGACCCAGTACTTC. Its translation: CATSREGTGGRETQYF.

The J gene is TRBJ2-5, the V gene TRBV5-5, with D uncertain. Germline assignment: CDR1 SGHKS and CDR2 YYEKEE (reference sequence). V shed 0 bases and J shed 5 bases, with 11 bases lying between them. CDR3 length equals 14 residues. Here the CDR3 reads CASSLVRVGETQYF. The CDR3 nucleotides read TGTGCCAGCAGCTTGGTTCGGGTCGGGGAGACCCAGTACTTC.

The chain links TRBV18 to TRBJ2-3; D perhaps matches TRBD2 (5 bases). The CDR3 is made up of 16 amino acids. The V end was cut by 1 base, the J end by 2 bases, with 13 bases between. Germline CDR1 reads KGHSH; CDR2 reads LQKENI. The CDR3 here is CASSPQRQTLTDTQYF. The DNA for the CDR3 is TGTGCCAGCTCACCACAGCGGCAGACACTCACAGATACGCAGTATTTT.

CDR3 bases: TGTGCCAGCAGCGCGGGACTTCAAGAGACCCAGTACTTC. It specifies CASSAGLQETQYF. V and J are TRBV7-2 and TRBJ2-5; tentative D call: TRBD2 (6 bases). This CDR3 is 13 amino acids long. V was pared by 5 bases and J by 2 bases, with 9 bases between. Germline V CDR1 and CDR2: SGHTA, FQGNSA.

This chain uses TRBV19 with TRBJ1-2; D is unclear. Germline assignment: CDR1 LNHDA and CDR2 SQIVND (reference sequence). Trimming stripped 3 bases from V and 2 bases from J, with 19 bases between. The CDR3 is made up of 17 amino acids. The CDR3 sequence: CASSIRAPGNPNYGYTF. The CDR3, as DNA: TGTGCCAGTAGTATCCGGGCCCCCGGGAACCCCAACTATGGCTACACCTTC.

The chain recombines TRBV27 with TRBJ1-5, with D possibly TRBD1 on 6 matching bases. CDR3 size: 15 residues. Germline V lookup: CDR1 MNHEY, CDR2 SMNVEV (reference sequence). Trimming took 2 bases from V and 4 from J, leaving 12 bases between them. The DNA of the CDR3 is TGTGCCAGCAGTTTAAGATTCCAGGGGAATCAGCCCCAGCATTTT. Its translation: CASSLRFQGNQPQHF.

In its sample, this clone was seen a few times. The genes are TRBV2 and TRBJ1-5, with D possibly TRBD1 on 6 matching bases. V gave up 6 bases and J gave up 1 base, with 13 bases separating them. Germline CDR1 SNHLY, CDR2 FYNNEI. CDR3 size: 15 residues. The CDR3: CASRQGYGSNQPQHF. The CDR3 nucleotides are TGTGCCAGCAGACAGGGATATGGGAGCAATCAGCCCCAGCATTTT.

The rearrangement links TRBV29-1 to TRBJ2-3; TRBD2 matches at 8 bases. V trimming: 8 bases; J trimming: 5 bases; junction bases outside the gene matches: 9. CDR3 length: 13 residues. The V gene's germline CDR1 is SQVTM and CDR2 ANQGSEA. The CDR3 nucleotides are TGCAGCCTGCGTCGGAGCGGGGGAGATACGCAGTATTTT. This sequence encodes CSLRRSGGDTQYF.

The chain combines TRBV21-1 with TRBJ2-5; the table's D call, TRBD1, was not checked against the DNA. TRBV21-1 is tagged as a pseudogene. The CDR3 length is 15 residues. CDR3 protein: CASGHPQTNQETQYF. As DNA, the CDR3 is TGTGCCAGCGGTCACCCACAAACCAACCAAGAGACCCAGTACTTC.